This entry lists 16 T cell receptor beta chains sequenced from one sample in a study of control samples from healthy donors and cancer patients. Here immunoSEQ multiplex PCR was the method, and the copy in TCRdb shows in-frame clones only, minus some. The table records around 120,000 clones, 87% of them present only once. Sequenced material: blood. These receptor sequences come from a man aged 55-75 years in good health.

J is TRBJ1-4 and V is TRBV7-9, with a weak D call TRBD1 (5 bases). The CDR3 totals 13 residues. The germline V gene has CDR1 SEHNR and CDR2 FQNEAQ (reference sequence). Trimming pared 5 bases from V and 8 bases from J, leaving 12 bases between. The DNA for the CDR3 is TGTGCCAGCAGCCCGAATAGACAGGAAAAACTGTTTTTT. It specifies CASSPNRQEKLFF.

This chain uses TRBV5-6 with TRBJ1-2, with a possible D match to TRBD1 (5 bases). Germline V gene lookup returns CDR1 SGHDT and CDR2 YYEEEE. The CDR3 consists of 13 residues. The germline V and J ends were trimmed by 2 bases and 7 bases, with 12 bases remaining between them. CDR3 region: CASSLLWGSGYTF. As DNA, the CDR3 is TGTGCCAGCAGCTTATTGTGGGGCAGTGGCTACACCTTC.

This chain links TRBV19 with TRBJ1-6; 7 bases map to TRBD1. From germline, CDR1 is LNHDA and CDR2 SQIVND (reference sequence). Losses at the gene ends were 3 bases for V and 6 bases for J; bases not matched to a gene: 2. The CDR3 has 14 amino acids. CDR3 in DNA: TGTGCCAGTAGTATCGGGACAGCTAATTCACCCCTCCACTTT. Translating it yields CASSIGTANSPLHF. Looking up the rest from reference TRBV19 and TRBJ1-6 gives the full variable domain: DGGITQSPKYLFRKEGQNVTLSCEQNLNHDAMYWYRQDPGQGLRLIYYSQIVNDFQKGDIAEGYSVSREKKESFPLTVTSAQKNPTAFYLCASSIGTANSPLHFGNGTRLTVT.

The V and J genes are TRBV5-1 and TRBJ1-3; 9 bases agree with TRBD1. The CDR3 extends over 17 amino acids. Germline V gene sequence: CDR1 SGHRS, CDR2 YFSETQ. With V trimmed by 3 bases and J by 0 bases, 7 bases remained unmatched. The CDR3 spells CASSWSPGQGSGNTIYF. CDR3 DNA sequence: TGCGCCAGCAGCTGGTCTCCGGGACAGGGCTCTGGAAACACCATATATTTT.

The chain carries TRBV7-3 and TRBJ1-1, with a possible D match to TRBD1 (5 bases). The germline V gene encodes CDR1 SGHTA and CDR2 FQGTGA. V lost 2 bases and J lost 7, with 26 bases in between. The CDR3 extends over 18 amino acids. The CDR3: CASSLQPLVRGNRNEAFF. CDR3 in DNA: TGTGCCAGCAGCTTACAACCGCTTGTTAGGGGTAATCGGAATGAAGCTTTCTTT.

The V and J genes are TRBV5-1 and TRBJ2-3; D is tentatively TRBD1 or TRBD2 (5 bases each). This CDR3 comprises 15 residues. V was trimmed by 6 bases and J by 3 bases, leaving 17 bases between them. The V gene's germline CDR1 is SGHRS and CDR2 YFSETQ. CDR3 loop: CASTGVQPGTDTQYF. The CDR3 nucleotides read TGCGCCAGCACCGGGGTACAGCCAGGGACAGATACGCAGTATTTT.

The rearrangement links TRBV7-2 to TRBJ1-5; D is unclear. This CDR3 comprises 15 residues. V lost 5 bases to trimming and J lost 6 bases, with 17 bases between them. In germline, CDR1 is SGHTA, CDR2 FQGNSA. The CDR3 is CASSPGVSGIQPQHF. The CDR3 DNA follows: TGTGCCAGCAGCCCAGGTGTCAGTGGAATTCAGCCCCAGCATTTT.

The CDR3 DNA reads TGTGCCAGCAGCCAAGTAGGGTTTGTTAATTCACCCCTCCACTTT. This encodes CASSQVGFVNSPLHF. The chain employs TRBV3-1 (or the pseudogene TRBV3-2) and TRBJ1-6; no firm D call. The CDR3 spans 15 residues. Germline lookup yields CDR1 LGHDT and CDR2 YNNKEL (reference sequence). V was pared by 1 base and J by 6 bases, with 10 bases between.

This chain links TRBV3-1 (or the pseudogene TRBV3-2) with TRBJ1-5, with TRBD1 identical over 8 bases. Germline loops: CDR1 LGHDT, CDR2 YNNKEL (reference sequence). The trim removed 4 bases at V and 4 bases at J, leaving 3 bases unmatched. This CDR3 has 14 residues. CDR3 in DNA: TGTGCCAGCAGCCCACAGGGGGAGAATCAGCCCCAGCATTTT. Its translation is CASSPQGENQPQHF.

The chain employs TRBV6-5 and TRBJ2-5; the D is unclear. CDR1 and CDR2 from the germline V gene are MNHEY and SVGAGI. The CDR3 runs 11 residues. V lost 9 bases and J lost 2, with 7 bases in between. CDR3 coding DNA: TGTGCCAGTCCGAGACAAGAGACCCAGTACTTC. This codes for CASPRQETQYF.

This chain connects TRBV7-2 to TRBJ1-5; TRBD1 might be the D (6 bases). Trimming pared 2 bases from V and 2 bases from J, leaving 19 bases between. This CDR3 comprises 18 residues. Germline CDR1 SGHTA, CDR2 FQGNSA. CDR3 loop: CASSLRVWQGSGNQPQHF. The CDR3 DNA reads as TGTGCCAGCAGCTTAAGGGTTTGGCAGGGGAGTGGCAATCAGCCCCAGCATTTT.

The chain recombines TRBV24-1 with TRBJ2-1; 9 bases map to TRBD2. Germline V lookup: CDR1 KGHDR, CDR2 SFDVKD. The trim removed 0 bases at V and 6 bases at J, leaving 5 bases unmatched. The CDR3 is made up of 16 amino acids. The CDR3 bases are TGTGCCACCAGTGATTTGCTTAGCGGGGGTGCCAATGAGCAGTTCTTC. Translating it yields CATSDLLSGGANEQFF.

V is TRBV9 and J is TRBJ1-2; TRBD1 agrees at 7 bases. V lost 0 bases, J lost 2 bases, and 7 bases stayed unmatched. The CDR3 covers 16 residues. The V gene's germline CDR1 is SGDLS and CDR2 YYNGEE. CDR3 nucleotides: TGTGCCAGCAGCGTAGGGGCCGGGACAGTAAACTATGGCTACACCTTC. Its translation is CASSVGAGTVNYGYTF.

V gene TRBV11-2 combines with J gene TRBJ2-3; perhaps TRBD2 as D (5 bases). This CDR3 region has 12 residues. CDR1 SGHAT and CDR2 FQNNGV come from the germline V gene. Trimming removed 5 bases from V and 3 bases from J, with 6 bases in between. This chain's CDR3 is CASSTGTDTQYF. The DNA for the CDR3 is TGTGCCAGCAGCACGGGGACAGATACGCAGTATTTT.

This rearrangement joins TRBV5-1 to TRBJ2-2; 11 bases agree with TRBD2. This CDR3 has 14 residues. The J segment lost 6 bases and the V segment lost 5 bases, leaving 3 bases of the junction unmatched. Germline-derived CDR1 and CDR2 are SGHRS and YFSETQ. The CDR3 sequence: CASSRLAGPGELFF. The CDR3 nucleotides read TGCGCCAGCAGTAGACTAGCGGGACCCGGGGAGCTGTTTTTT.

The chain has TRBV7-9 and TRBJ1-3; tentative D call: TRBD1 (6 bases). Germline CDR1 SEHNR, CDR2 FQNEAQ (reference sequence). The V gene lost 5 bases and the J gene lost 4 bases, with 15 bases spanning the gap. This CDR3 is 15 amino acids long. In DNA, the CDR3 is TGTGCCAGCAGCCCATCCGGGGGGCTCGGAAACACCATATATTTT. Translating it yields CASSPSGGLGNTIYF.